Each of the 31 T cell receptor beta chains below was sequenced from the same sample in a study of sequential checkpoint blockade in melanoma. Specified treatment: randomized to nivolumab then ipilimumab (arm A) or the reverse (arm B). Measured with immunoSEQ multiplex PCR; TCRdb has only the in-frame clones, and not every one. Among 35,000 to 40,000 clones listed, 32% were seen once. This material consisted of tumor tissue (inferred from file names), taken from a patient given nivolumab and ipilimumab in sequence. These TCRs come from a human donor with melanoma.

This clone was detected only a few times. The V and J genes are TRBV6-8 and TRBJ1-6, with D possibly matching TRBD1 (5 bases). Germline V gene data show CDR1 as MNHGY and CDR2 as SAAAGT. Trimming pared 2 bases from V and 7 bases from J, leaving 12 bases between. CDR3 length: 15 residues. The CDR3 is CASSYGGAENSPLHF. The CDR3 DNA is TGTGCCAGCAGTTACGGCGGGGCGGAGAATTCACCCCTCCACTTT.

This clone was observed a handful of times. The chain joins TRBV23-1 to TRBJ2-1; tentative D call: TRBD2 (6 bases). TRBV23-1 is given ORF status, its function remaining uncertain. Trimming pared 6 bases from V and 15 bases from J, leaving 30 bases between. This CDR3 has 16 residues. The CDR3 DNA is TGCGCCAGCAGCCCAATGGAGGGGAATGTGTTCTCCCGGTGGTTCTTC. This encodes CASSPMEGNVFSRWFF.

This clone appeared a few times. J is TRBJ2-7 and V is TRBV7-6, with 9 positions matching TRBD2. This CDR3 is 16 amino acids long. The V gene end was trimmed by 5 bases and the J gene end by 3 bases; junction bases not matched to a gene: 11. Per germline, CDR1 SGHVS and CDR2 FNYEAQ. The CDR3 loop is CASSQGGREGLYEQYF. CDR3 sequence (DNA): TGTGCCAGCAGCCAAGGGGGGCGGGAGGGCCTCTACGAGCAGTACTTC.

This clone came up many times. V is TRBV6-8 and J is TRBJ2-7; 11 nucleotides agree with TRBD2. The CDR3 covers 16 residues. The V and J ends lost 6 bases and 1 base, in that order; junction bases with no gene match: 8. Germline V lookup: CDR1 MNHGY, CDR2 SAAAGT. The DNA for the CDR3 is TGTGCCAGCAGCCGCTCCTTAGCGGGAGGGTCCTACGAGCAGTACTTC. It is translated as CASSRSLAGGSYEQYF.

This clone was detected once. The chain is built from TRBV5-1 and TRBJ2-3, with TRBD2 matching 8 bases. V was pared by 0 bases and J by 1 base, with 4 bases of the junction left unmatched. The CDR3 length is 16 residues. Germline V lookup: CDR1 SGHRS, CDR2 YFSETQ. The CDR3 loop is CASSLAAGGGTDTQYF. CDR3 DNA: TGCGCCAGCAGCTTGGCCGCCGGGGGGGGCACAGATACGCAGTATTTT.

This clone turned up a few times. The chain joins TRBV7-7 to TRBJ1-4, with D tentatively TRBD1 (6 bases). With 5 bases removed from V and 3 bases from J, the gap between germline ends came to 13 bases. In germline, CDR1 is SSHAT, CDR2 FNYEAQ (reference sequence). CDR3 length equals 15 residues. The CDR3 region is CASSRQGTANEKLFF. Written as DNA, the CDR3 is TGTGCCAGCAGCCGCCAGGGGACCGCTAATGAAAAACTGTTTTTT.

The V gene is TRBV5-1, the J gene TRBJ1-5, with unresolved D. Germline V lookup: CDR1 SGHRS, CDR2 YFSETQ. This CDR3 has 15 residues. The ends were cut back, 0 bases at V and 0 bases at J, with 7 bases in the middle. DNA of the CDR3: TGCGCCAGCAGCTTGGTTCAGTATAGCAATCAGCCCCAGCATTTT. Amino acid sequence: CASSLVQYSNQPQHF.

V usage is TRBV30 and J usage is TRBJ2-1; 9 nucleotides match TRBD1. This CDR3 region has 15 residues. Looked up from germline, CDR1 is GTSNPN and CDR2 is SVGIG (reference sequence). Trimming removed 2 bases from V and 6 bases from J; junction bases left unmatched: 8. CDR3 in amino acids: CAWSPTGGHRNEQFF. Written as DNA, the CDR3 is TGTGCCTGGAGTCCGACAGGGGGTCATCGCAATGAGCAGTTCTTC.

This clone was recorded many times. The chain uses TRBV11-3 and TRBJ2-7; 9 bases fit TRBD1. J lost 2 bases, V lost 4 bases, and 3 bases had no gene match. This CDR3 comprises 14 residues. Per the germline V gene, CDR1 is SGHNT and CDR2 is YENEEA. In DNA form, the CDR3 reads TGTGCCAGCAGCTCTAACAGGGGGCCCTACGAGCAGTACTTC. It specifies CASSSNRGPYEQYF.

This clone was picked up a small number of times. The CDR3 loop reads CASSYWGRLTGELFF. The CDR3 nucleotides read TGTGCCAGCAGTTACTGGGGCAGGCTCACCGGGGAGCTGTTTTTT. The chain carries TRBV6-8 and TRBJ2-2; weak D call: TRBD1 (5 bases). Germline loops: CDR1 MNHGY, CDR2 SAAAGT. Deletions cut 1 base from V and 4 bases from J, with 10 bases between. The CDR3 covers 15 residues.

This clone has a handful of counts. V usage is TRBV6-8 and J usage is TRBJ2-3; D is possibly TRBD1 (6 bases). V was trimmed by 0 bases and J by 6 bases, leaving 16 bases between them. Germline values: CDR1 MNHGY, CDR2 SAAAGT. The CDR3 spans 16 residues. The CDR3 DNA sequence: TGTGCCAGCAGTTACTCGATGGCACAGGGTGGGGATACGCAGTATTTT. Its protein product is CASSYSMAQGGDTQYF.

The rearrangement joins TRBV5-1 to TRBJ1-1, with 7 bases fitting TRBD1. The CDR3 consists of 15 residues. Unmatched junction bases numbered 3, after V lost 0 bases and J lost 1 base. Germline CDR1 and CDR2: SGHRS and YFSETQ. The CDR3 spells CASSLAGQKNTEAFF. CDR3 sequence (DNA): TGCGCCAGCAGCTTGGCGGGACAGAAGAACACTGAAGCTTTCTTT. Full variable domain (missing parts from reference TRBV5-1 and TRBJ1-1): KAGVTQTPRYLIKTRGQQVTLSCSPISGHRSVSWYQQTPGQGLQFLFEYFSETQRNKGNFPGRFSGRQFSNSRSEMNVSTLELGDSALYLCASSLAGQKNTEAFFGQGTRLTVV.

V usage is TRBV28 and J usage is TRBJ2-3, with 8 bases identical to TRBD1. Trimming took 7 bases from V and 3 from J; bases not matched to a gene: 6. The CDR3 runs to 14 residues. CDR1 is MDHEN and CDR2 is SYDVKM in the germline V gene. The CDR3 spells CASTLDRVTDTQYF. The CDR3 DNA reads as TGTGCCAGCACCTTGGACAGGGTTACAGATACGCAGTATTTT.

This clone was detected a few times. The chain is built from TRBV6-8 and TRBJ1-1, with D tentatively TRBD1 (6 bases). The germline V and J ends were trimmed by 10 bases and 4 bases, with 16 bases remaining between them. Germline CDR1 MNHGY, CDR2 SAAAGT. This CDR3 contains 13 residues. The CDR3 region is CATGQNLVTEAFF. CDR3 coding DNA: TGTGCCACCGGACAGAATTTGGTCACTGAAGCTTTCTTT.

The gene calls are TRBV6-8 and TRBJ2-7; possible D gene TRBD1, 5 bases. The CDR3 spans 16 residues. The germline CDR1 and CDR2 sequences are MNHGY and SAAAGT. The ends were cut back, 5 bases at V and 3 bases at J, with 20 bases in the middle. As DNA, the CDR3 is TGTGCCAGCAGTCCCTCTCTCCTAAGGGGTAGCTACGAGCAGTACTTC. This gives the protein CASSPSLLRGSYEQYF.

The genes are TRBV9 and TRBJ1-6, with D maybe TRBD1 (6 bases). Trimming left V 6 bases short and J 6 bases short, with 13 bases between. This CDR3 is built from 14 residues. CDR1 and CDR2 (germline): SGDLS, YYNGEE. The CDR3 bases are TGTGCCAGCAAGACGGGCAGGGGTAATTCACCCCTCCACTTT. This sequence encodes CASKTGRGNSPLHF.

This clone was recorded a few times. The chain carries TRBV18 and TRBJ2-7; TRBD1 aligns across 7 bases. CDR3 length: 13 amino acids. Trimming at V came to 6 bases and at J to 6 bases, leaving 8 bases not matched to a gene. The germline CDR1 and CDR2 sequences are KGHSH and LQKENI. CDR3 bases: TGTGCCAGCTCCGGGACAGCTACTGGCGAGCAGTACTTC. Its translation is CASSGTATGEQYF.

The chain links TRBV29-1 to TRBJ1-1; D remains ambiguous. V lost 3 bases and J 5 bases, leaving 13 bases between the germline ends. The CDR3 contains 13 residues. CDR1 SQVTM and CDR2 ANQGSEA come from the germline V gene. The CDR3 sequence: CSVEATQRTEAFF. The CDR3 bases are TGCAGCGTTGAGGCCACCCAGCGTACTGAAGCTTTCTTT.

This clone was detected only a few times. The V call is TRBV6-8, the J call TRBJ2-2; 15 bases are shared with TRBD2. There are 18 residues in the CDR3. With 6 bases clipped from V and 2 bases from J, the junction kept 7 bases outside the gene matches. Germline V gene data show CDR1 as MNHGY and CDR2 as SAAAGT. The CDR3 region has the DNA TGTGCCAGCAGAAAAAGGACTAGCGGGGGGGTAAACACCGGGGAGCTGTTTTTT. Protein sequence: CASRKRTSGGVNTGELFF.

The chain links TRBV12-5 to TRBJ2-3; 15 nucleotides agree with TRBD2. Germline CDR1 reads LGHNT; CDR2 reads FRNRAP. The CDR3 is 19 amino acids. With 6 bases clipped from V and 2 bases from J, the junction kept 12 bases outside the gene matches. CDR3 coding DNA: TGTGCTAGTGGCCTCGGGACTAGCGGGGGGTCGGGGTACACAGATACGCAGTATTTT. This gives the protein CASGLGTSGGSGYTDTQYF.

The CDR3 nucleotides are TGTGCCACCAGCAGAGACGACACAGCTAACTATGGCTACACCTTC. Its translation: CATSRDDTANYGYTF. This chain joins TRBV15 and TRBJ1-2, with no clear D. The V and J ends lost 0 bases and 0 bases respectively, with 8 bases between them. CDR3 size: 15 residues. Germline V gene sequence: CDR1 LNHNV, CDR2 YYDKDF (reference sequence).

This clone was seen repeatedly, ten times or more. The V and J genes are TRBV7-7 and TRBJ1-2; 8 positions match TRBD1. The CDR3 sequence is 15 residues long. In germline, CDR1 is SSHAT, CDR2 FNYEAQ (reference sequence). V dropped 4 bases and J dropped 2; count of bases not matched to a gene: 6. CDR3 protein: CASSSTGGVNYGYTF. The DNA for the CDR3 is TGTGCCAGCAGCTCCACAGGGGGGGTAAACTATGGCTACACCTTC.

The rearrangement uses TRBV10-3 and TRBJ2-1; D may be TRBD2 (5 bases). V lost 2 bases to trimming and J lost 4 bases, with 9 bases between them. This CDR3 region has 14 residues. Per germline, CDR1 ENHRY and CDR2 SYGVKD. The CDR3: CAISELAQYNEQFF. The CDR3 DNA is TGTGCCATCAGTGAGCTAGCACAGTACAATGAGCAGTTCTTC.

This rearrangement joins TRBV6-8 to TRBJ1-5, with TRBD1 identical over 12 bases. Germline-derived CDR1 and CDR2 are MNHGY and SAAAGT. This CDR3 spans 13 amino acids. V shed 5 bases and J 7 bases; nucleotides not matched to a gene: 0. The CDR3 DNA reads TGTGCCAGCAGTGGGACAGGGGGCCAGCCCCAGCATTTT. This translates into CASSGTGGQPQHF.

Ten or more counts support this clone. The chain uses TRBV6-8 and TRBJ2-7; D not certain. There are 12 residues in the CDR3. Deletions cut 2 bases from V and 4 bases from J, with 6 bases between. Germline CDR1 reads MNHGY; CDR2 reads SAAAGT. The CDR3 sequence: CASSYGWYEQYF. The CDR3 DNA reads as TGTGCCAGCAGTTACGGCTGGTACGAGCAGTACTTC.

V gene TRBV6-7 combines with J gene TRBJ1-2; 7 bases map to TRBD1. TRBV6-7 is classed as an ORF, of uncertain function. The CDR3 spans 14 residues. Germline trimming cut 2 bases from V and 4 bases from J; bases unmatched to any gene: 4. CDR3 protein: CASSYSGQVYGYTF. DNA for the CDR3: TGTGCCAGCAGTTACAGCGGACAGGTCTATGGCTACACCTTC.

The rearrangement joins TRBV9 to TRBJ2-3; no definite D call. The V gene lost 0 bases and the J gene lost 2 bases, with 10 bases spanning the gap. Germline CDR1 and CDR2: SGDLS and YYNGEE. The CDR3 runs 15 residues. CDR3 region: CASSVVSGSTDTQYF. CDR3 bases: TGTGCCAGCAGCGTAGTCAGTGGCTCCACAGATACGCAGTATTTT.

DNA for the CDR3: TGTGCCAGTAGTATCCGCGGGAGGGCGGAGGATGAGCAGTTCTTC. Translating it yields CASSIRGRAEDEQFF. The chain combines TRBV19 with TRBJ2-1, with 9 bases aligning to TRBD2. This CDR3 contains 15 residues. Germline CDR1 reads LNHDA; CDR2 reads SQIVND (reference sequence). V dropped 3 bases and J dropped 8; count of bases not matched to a gene: 8.

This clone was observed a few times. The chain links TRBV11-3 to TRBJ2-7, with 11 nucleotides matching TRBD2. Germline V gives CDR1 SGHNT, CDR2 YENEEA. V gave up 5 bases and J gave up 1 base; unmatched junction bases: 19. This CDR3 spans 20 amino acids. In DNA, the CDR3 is TGTGCCAGCAGCCTAACGCTTAGCGGGGGGGATTCTATTATATCCTACGAGCAGTACTTC. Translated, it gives CASSLTLSGGDSIISYEQYF.

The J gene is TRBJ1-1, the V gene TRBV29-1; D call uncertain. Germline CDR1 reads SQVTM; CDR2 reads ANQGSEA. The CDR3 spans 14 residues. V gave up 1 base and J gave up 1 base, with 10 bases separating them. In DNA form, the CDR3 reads TGCAGCGTTGAAGTAACCGGTCCGAACACTGAAGCTTTCTTT. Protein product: CSVEVTGPNTEAFF.

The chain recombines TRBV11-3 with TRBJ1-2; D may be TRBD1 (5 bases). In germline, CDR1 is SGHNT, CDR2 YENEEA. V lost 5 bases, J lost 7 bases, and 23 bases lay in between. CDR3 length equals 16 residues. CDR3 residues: CASSPFQEPGMGGYTF. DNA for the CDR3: TGTGCCAGCAGCCCATTCCAGGAACCAGGGATGGGTGGCTACACCTTC.